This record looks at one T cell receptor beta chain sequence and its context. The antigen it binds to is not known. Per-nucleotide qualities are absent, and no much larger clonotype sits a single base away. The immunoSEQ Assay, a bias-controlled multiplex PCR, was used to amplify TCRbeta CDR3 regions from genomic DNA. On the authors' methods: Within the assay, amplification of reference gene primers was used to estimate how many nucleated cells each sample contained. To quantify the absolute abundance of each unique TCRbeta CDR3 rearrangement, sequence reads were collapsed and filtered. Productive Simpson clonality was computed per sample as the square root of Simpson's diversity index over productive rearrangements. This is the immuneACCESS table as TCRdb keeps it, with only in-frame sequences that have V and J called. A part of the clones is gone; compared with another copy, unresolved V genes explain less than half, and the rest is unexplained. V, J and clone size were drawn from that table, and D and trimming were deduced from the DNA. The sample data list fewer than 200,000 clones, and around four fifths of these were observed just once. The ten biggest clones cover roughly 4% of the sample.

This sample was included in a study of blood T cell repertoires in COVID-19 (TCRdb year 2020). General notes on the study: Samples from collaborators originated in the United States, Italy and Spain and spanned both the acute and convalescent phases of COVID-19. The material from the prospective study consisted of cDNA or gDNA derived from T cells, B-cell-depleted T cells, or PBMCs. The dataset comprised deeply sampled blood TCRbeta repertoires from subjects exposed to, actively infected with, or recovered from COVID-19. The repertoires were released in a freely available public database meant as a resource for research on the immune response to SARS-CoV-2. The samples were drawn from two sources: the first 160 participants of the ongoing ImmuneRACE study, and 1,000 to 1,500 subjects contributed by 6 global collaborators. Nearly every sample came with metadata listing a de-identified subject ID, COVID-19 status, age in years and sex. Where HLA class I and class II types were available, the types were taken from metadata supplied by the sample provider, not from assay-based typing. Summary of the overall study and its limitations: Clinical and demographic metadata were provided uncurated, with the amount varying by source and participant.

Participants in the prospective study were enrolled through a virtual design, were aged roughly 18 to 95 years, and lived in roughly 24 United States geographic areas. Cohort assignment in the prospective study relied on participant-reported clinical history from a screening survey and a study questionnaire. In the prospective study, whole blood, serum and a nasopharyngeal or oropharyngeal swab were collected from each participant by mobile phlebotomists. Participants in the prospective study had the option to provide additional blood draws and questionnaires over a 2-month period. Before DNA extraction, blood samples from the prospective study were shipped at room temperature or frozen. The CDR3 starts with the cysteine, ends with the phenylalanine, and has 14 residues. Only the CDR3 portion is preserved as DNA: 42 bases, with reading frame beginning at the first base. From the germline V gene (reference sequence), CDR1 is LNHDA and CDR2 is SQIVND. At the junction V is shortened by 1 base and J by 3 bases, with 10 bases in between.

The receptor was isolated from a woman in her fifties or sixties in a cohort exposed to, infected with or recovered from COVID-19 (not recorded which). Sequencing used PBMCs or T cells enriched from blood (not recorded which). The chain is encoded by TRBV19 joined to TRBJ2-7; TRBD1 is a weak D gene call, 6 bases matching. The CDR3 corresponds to CASSIATGDYEQYF. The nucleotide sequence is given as TGTGCCAGTAGTATAGCGACAGGAGACTACGAGCAGTACTTC. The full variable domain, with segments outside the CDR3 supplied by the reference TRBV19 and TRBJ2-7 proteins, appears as DGGITQSPKYLFRKEGQNVTLSCEQNLNHDAMYWYRQDPGQGLRLIYYSQIVNDFQKGDIAEGYSVSREKKESFPLTVTSAQKNPTAFYLCASSIATGDYEQYFGPGTRLTVT.